Listed here is a single TCR beta chain. As originally analysed: Amplification of reference gene primers provided the estimated nucleated cell counts. Libraries were prepared by immunoSEQ multiplex PCR; TCRdb keeps only in-frame clonotypes and omits some of them. V and J calls and clone size are copied from that table; D and trimming were computed from the DNA. The table has 150,000 to 200,000 clones, about 87% seen once; the top ten hold approximately 24%. This sample was included in a study of blood T cell repertoires in COVID-19. Study-level information: COVID-19 samples from acute and convalescent phases originated in the United States, Italy and Spain. In each case, the material was cDNA or gDNA derived from T cells, B-cell-depleted T cells, or PBMCs.

This CDR3 contains 14 residues. CDR1 and CDR2 from the germline V gene are MNHEY and SMNVEV (reference sequence). V shed 2 bases, J shed 9 bases, and the junction held 2 bases outside the gene matches. The sequenced sample consisted of peripheral blood. The rearrangement uses TRBV27 and TRBJ1-6; TRBD1 matches 9 bases. The clonotype originates from a man aged 60 to 75 with acute or convalescent COVID-19. The CDR3 DNA follows: TGTGCCAGCAGTTTACGGGACAGGGCTTCACCCCTCCACTTT. It yields the protein CASSLRDRASPLHF.